These 22 T cell receptor beta chains came from one sample sequenced in a study of Graves' ophthalmopathy and Graves' hyperthyroidism. The authors amplified TCR beta CDR3 regions, and they did so from RNA transcripts for repertoire sequencing. HTBI-primed first-round RT-PCR preceded second-round multiplex PCR. TCRdb recomputed calls from the multiplex PCR reads with MiXCR, one row per CDR3 protein. The data show 230,000 or so distinct CDR3 sequences, around 50% seen once. Sequenced sample: peripheral blood. The receptors derive from an adult man with Graves' ophthalmopathy.

The table lists this clonotype with a few counts. The genes are TRBV27 and TRBJ1-4, with TRBD1 matching over 9 bases. Germline CDR1 and CDR2: MNHEY and SMNVEV (reference sequence). J gave up 8 bases and V 5 bases, and 6 bases lay outside the gene matches. The CDR3 consists of 14 residues. In nucleotides, the CDR3 is TGTGCCAGCAGTAAACAGGGGGCGAGGGAAAAACTGTTTTTT. Translating it yields CASSKQGAREKLFF.

This clonotype was observed a handful of times. The V gene is TRBV25-1, the J gene TRBJ2-3, with D unclear. The CDR3 has 13 amino acids. In germline, CDR1 is MGHDK, CDR2 SYGVNS. Trimming removed 2 bases at V and 6 bases at J, with 9 bases between. CDR3 amino acids: CASSEEIWDTQYF. The CDR3 DNA follows: TGTGCCAGCAGTGAAGAGATATGGGATACGCAGTATTTT.

The sample holds a few counts of this clonotype. The chain is built from TRBV2 and TRBJ1-1; 9 bases are shared with TRBD1. CDR1 is SNHLY and CDR2 is FYNNEI in the germline V gene. The CDR3 length is 14 residues. Losses at the gene ends were 5 bases for V and 0 bases for J; bases not matched to a gene: 1. This chain's CDR3 is CASSWDRVNTEAFF. The DNA of the CDR3 is TGTGCCAGCAGTTGGGACAGGGTGAACACTGAAGCTTTCTTT.

The count of this clonotype is one. V usage is TRBV29-1 and J usage is TRBJ2-5, with 9 bases matching TRBD1. Germline V CDR1 and CDR2: SQVTM, ANQGSEA. This CDR3 is built from 17 residues. V dropped 7 bases and J dropped 4; count of bases not matched to a gene: 19. In DNA form, the CDR3 reads TGCAGCGCCGCTCCGGGACAGGGTTTCAGGGAGGGAGAGACCCAGTACTTC. As protein: CSAAPGQGFREGETQYF.

V usage is TRBV9 and J usage is TRBJ1-1; a possible D gene is TRBD1 (6 bases). The germline V gene has CDR1 SGDLS and CDR2 YYNGEE. This CDR3 has 15 amino acids. V lost 4 bases, J lost 4 bases, and 17 bases lay in between. CDR3 DNA sequence: TGTGCCAGCAGCAAGGGGGTTGTAGGGTCCACTGAAGCTTTCTTT. Its translation is CASSKGVVGSTEAFF.

This clonotype was observed a few times. This sequence joins TRBV7-6 and TRBJ1-1, with D possibly being TRBD1 (6 bases). V was pared by 1 base and J by 4 bases, with 13 bases between. From germline, CDR1 is SGHVS and CDR2 FNYEAQ. This CDR3 contains 15 residues. This CDR3 is CASSLVAGEVTEAFF. The DNA for the CDR3 is TGTGCCAGCAGCTTAGTAGCAGGGGAGGTCACTGAAGCTTTCTTT.

This rearrangement joins TRBV11-2 to TRBJ2-7; tentative D call: TRBD1 (6 bases). CDR1 and CDR2 (germline): SGHAT, FQNNGV. The CDR3 sequence is 14 residues long. Trimming removed 5 bases at V and 6 bases at J, with 17 bases between. The chain's CDR3 is CASSRSGQLLEQYF. The CDR3 DNA reads TGTGCCAGCAGCCGCTCTGGACAGCTCCTCGAGCAGTACTTC.

The chain joins TRBV15 to TRBJ2-5; 14 nucleotides agree with TRBD2. V was clipped by 3 bases and J by 5 bases; unmatched bases: 8. This CDR3 has 17 residues. The germline V gene has CDR1 LNHNV and CDR2 YYDKDF (reference sequence). The CDR3 bases are TGTGCCACCAGCAGCCAGACTAGCGGGGGGGCCCGGGAGACCCAGTACTTC. It specifies CATSSQTSGGARETQYF.

The chain is built from TRBV7-2 and TRBJ1-1; 9 bases are a match to TRBD1. V lost 5 bases, J lost 8 bases, and 15 bases stayed unmatched. CDR1 and CDR2 (germline): SGHTA, FQGNSA. The CDR3 is 16 residues long. This CDR3 reads CASSPAPGTGTEEAFF. The DNA for the CDR3 is TGTGCCAGCAGCCCCGCCCCCGGGACAGGGACGGAGGAAGCTTTCTTT.

This clonotype showed up just a few times. The chain carries TRBV7-3 and TRBJ2-6; D is possibly TRBD1 (5 bases). Germline lookup yields CDR1 SGHTA and CDR2 FQGTGA. The CDR3 length is 16 residues. Trimming cost V 2 bases and J 4 bases, with 12 bases left between them. CDR3 sequence (DNA): TGTGCCAGCAGCTTATCCAGGGCTGGAGGGGCCAACGTCCTGACTTTC. The encoded protein is CASSLSRAGGANVLTF. The complete variable domain, with remaining parts taken from reference TRBV7-3 and TRBJ2-6, reads GAGVSQTPSNKVTEKGKYVELRCDPISGHTALYWYRQSLGQGPEFLIYFQGTGAADDSGLPNDRFFAVRPEGSVSTLKIQRTERGDSAVYLCASSLSRAGGANVLTFGAGSRLTVL.

In its sample, this clonotype is medium-sized (0.01 to 0.1%). The V and J genes are TRBV29-1 and TRBJ2-7, with D perhaps matching TRBD1 (6 bases). Germline V lookup: CDR1 SQVTM, CDR2 ANQGSEA. This CDR3 comprises 12 residues. Trimming removed 2 bases from V and 6 bases from J, with 11 bases in between. As DNA, the CDR3 is TGCAGCGTTGAACTGGGGGCAAGCGAGCAGTACTTC. Residues: CSVELGASEQYF.

This clonotype was seen only a few times. The rearrangement links TRBV6-1 to TRBJ1-1; TRBD1 might be the D (5 bases). The V end lost 11 bases, the J end lost 4 bases, and 14 bases lay between the germline ends. The V gene's germline CDR1 is MNHNS and CDR2 SASEGT. The CDR3 is 12 residues long. In DNA form, the CDR3 reads TGTGCCTCGGGGGGGGGGAGCACTGAAGCTTTCTTT. This translates into CASGGGSTEAFF.

The chain combines TRBV10-3 with TRBJ2-7, with 7 bases lining up with TRBD1. This CDR3 contains 12 residues. V shed 10 bases and J 6 bases; nucleotides not matched to a gene: 9. Germline CDR1 ENHRY, CDR2 SYGVKD. The CDR3 here is CASGQGVSEQYF. The CDR3 DNA follows: TGTGCCAGCGGTCAGGGGGTGAGCGAGCAGTACTTC.

This clonotype was counted a few times. The chain employs TRBV9 and TRBJ2-7; maybe TRBD1 (6 bases). Deletions cut 3 bases from V and 3 bases from J, with 16 bases between. The CDR3 sequence is 15 residues long. Germline V gene lookup returns CDR1 SGDLS and CDR2 YYNGEE. The chain's CDR3 is CASSAMSGQSYEQYF. The DNA of the CDR3 is TGTGCCAGCAGCGCGATGTCCGGACAGAGCTACGAGCAGTACTTC.

The J gene is TRBJ1-4, the V gene TRBV7-3; D gene unclear. The CDR3 is 13 amino acids. Trimming cost V 3 bases and J 10 bases, with 12 bases left between them. Germline V gene lookup returns CDR1 SGHTA and CDR2 FQGTGA. The CDR3 nucleotides read TGTGCCAGCAGCTTGGTCCGTGGAGGAAAACTGTTTTTT. This encodes CASSLVRGGKLFF.

This clonotype was counted between two and nine times. This chain uses TRBV19 with TRBJ1-5, with 7 bases that match TRBD1. The germline V gene encodes CDR1 LNHDA and CDR2 SQIVND (reference sequence). There are 17 residues in the CDR3. Trimming at V came to 1 base and at J to 4 bases, leaving 10 bases not matched to a gene. CDR3 amino acids: CASSIGPTGDTNQPQHF. The CDR3 nucleotides are TGTGCCAGTAGTATAGGCCCAACAGGGGACACTAATCAGCCCCAGCATTTT. The variable domain in full, completed from reference TRBV19 and TRBJ1-5, reads DGGITQSPKYLFRKEGQNVTLSCEQNLNHDAMYWYRQDPGQGLRLIYYSQIVNDFQKGDIAEGYSVSREKKESFPLTVTSAQKNPTAFYLCASSIGPTGDTNQPQHFGDGTRLSIL.

In the case of this clonotype: At one of its ends the junction is not consistent with the germline gene, which may arise from a read error. V gene TRBV24-1 combines with J gene TRBJ1-1; 7 nucleotides line up with TRBD1. Germline V gene lookup returns CDR1 KGHDR and CDR2 SFDVKD. This CDR3 is 15 amino acids long. CDR3 DNA: TGTGCCGCCAGTGTTACAGGGGCTACGAACACTGAAGCTTTCTTT. Amino acid sequence: CAASVTGATNTEAFF.

This clonotype was seen only a few times. V is TRBV10-2 and J is TRBJ1-5; D is uncertain. Trimming took off 9 bases at V and 13 bases at J, with 7 bases between the two ends. This CDR3 has 8 residues. From germline, CDR1 is WSHSY and CDR2 SAAADI. CDR3 bases: TGCGCCAGAGCAGGTCAGCATTTT. Translated, it gives CARAGQHF.

The V and J genes are TRBV20-1 and TRBJ2-7, with D unresolved. Germline CDR1 DFQATT, CDR2 SNEGSKA (reference sequence). This CDR3 has 13 amino acids. Trimming left V 1 base short and J 5 bases short, with 12 bases between. CDR3 loop: CSARVTGPHEQYF. The CDR3 nucleotides read TGCAGTGCTAGAGTAACCGGGCCCCACGAGCAGTACTTC.

This clonotype was detected a few times. The rearrangement links TRBV2 to TRBJ1-5, with D tentatively TRBD1 (6 bases). Germline V lookup: CDR1 SNHLY, CDR2 FYNNEI. V lost 2 bases and J lost 6, with 14 bases in between. CDR3 length: 15 amino acids. The CDR3 nucleotides read TGTGCCAGCAGTGAAAGCCAGGGACATGGTCAGCCCCAGCATTTT. Translation gives CASSESQGHGQPQHF.

The chain is built from TRBV7-2 and TRBJ2-7; TRBD2 aligns across 11 bases. J gave up 3 bases and V 3 bases, and 10 bases lay outside the gene matches. CDR1 and CDR2 (germline): SGHTA, FQGNSA. The CDR3 sequence is 17 residues long. In nucleotides, the CDR3 is TGTGCCAGCAGCTTGGGAAGACTAGCGGGGACCTACTACGAGCAGTACTTC. Translation gives CASSLGRLAGTYYEQYF.

This clonotype was counted only a few times. The J gene is TRBJ2-7, the V gene TRBV12-3 or TRBV12-4, with D unresolved. V was trimmed by 5 bases and J by 0 bases, leaving 14 bases between them. This CDR3 has 15 amino acids. This CDR3 reads CASSPFNLSSYEQYF. The CDR3 DNA sequence: TGTGCCAGCAGTCCATTTAATCTGAGCTCCTACGAGCAGTACTTC.